A single sample gave rise to the 2 T cell receptor beta chains below, sequenced in a study of patients and donors after allogeneic stem cell transplantation. TCRdb used MiXCR to reprocess the RT-PCR reads, holding one entry per CDR3 protein. The table has roughly 940,000 distinct CDR3 sequences, more than 15% seen once. The sample comprised blood, either unsorted or a sorted T cell fraction (not recorded which). These TCRs come from a human donor who was either an allogeneic HSCT recipient or a stem cell or donor lymphocyte infusion donor (not recorded which). It is not recorded whose cells these are; they may come from a transplant donor.

The chain employs TRBV27 and TRBJ2-7; D is unresolved. V dropped 2 bases and J dropped 0 bases, with 11 bases sitting between them. Germline CDR1 reads MNHEY; CDR2 reads SMNVEV (reference sequence). This CDR3 contains 15 residues. The CDR3 DNA reads as TGTGCCAGCAGTTTACGCTCGGATTTCTCCTACGAGCAGTACTTC. Protein sequence: CASSLRSDFSYEQYF.

This clonotype was observed a few times. The V call is TRBV20-1, the J call TRBJ1-5; tentative D call: TRBD1 (6 bases). V was cut by 6 bases and J by 7 bases, with 22 bases left in between. The V gene's germline CDR1 is DFQATT and CDR2 SNEGSKA (reference sequence). The CDR3 is made up of 15 amino acids. The CDR3 reads CSAAPTGTVGQPQHF. The DNA for the CDR3 is TGCAGTGCAGCGCCAACAGGGACGGTTGGACAGCCCCAGCATTTT.